These T cell receptor beta chains were read from a single sample in a study of T cells in Graves' hyperthyroidism and ophthalmopathy. TCRdb recomputed calls from the multiplex PCR reads with MiXCR, one row per CDR3 protein. The repertoire holds fewer than 650,000 distinct CDR3 sequences, roughly 14% seen once, with around 4.5% in the top ten. Sequencing input: blood. Receptors originate from a woman in her thirties or forties with Graves' ophthalmopathy. Each CDR3 is given with its conserved first and last residue. Each record gives: D gene, J gene, V gene, clone size, CDR3 DNA, CDR3 protein. D genes are given only for firm matches. Not every row has a clone size; where given, it reads once, few, many or a size class.

D: TRBD1
J: TRBJ1-1
V: TRBV3-1
size: few
DNA: TGTGCCAGCAGCCCCCCAGGGGGTGGGAACACTGAAGCTTTCTTT
CDR3: CASSPPGGGNTEAFF

D: TRBD1
J: TRBJ1-5
V: TRBV2
size: .
DNA: TGTGCCAGCAGTGAAGATCCTGGGACAGGGTTCAATCAGCCCCAGCATTTT
CDR3: CASSEDPGTGFNQPQHF

D: .
J: TRBJ2-7
V: TRBV28
size: .
DNA: TGTGCCAGCAGTCACCAAGCTTTGGGGATCTACGAGCAGTACTTC
CDR3: CASSHQALGIYEQYF

D: .
J: TRBJ1-2
V: TRBV19
size: few
DNA: TGTGCCAGTACCATCCCCACGCAGTGGGGAGGGTATGGCTACACCTTC
CDR3: CASTIPTQWGGYGYTF

D: .
J: TRBJ1-1
V: TRBV7-2
size: few
DNA: TGTGCCAGCACCAAAATGCCTTCACCGAACACTGAAGCTTTCTTT
CDR3: CASTKMPSPNTEAFF

D: .
J: TRBJ2-7
V: TRBV28
size: many
DNA: TGTGCCAGCAGGGCGGGACAGCAGTCCTACGAGCAGTACTTC
CDR3: CASRAGQQSYEQYF

D: .
J: TRBJ2-4
V: TRBV14
size: few
DNA: TGTGCCAGCAGCCAAGATAGGGGCATTCAGTACTTC
CDR3: CASSQDRGIQYF

D: .
J: TRBJ1-1
V: TRBV30
size: many
DNA: TGTGCCTGGAAAGAGACCGGTTCAGGAAACACTGAAGCTTTCTTT
CDR3: CAWKETGSGNTEAFF

D: .
J: TRBJ1-3
V: TRBV9
size: .
DNA: TGTGCCAGCAGCGTAGGTTTGGGATCGGGTGGAAACACCATATATTTT
CDR3: CASSVGLGSGGNTIYF

D: .
J: TRBJ1-2
V: TRBV6-1
size: many
DNA: TGTGCCAGCAGTGAGGAGGACAGAGACTACACCTTC
CDR3: CASSEEDRDYTF

D: .
J: TRBJ1-1
V: TRBV4-2
size: many
DNA: TGTGCCAGCAGCCAAGATTTAGGGTTTCGGAACCCTGAAGCTTTCTTT
CDR3: CASSQDLGFRNPEAFF

D: .
J: TRBJ2-1
V: TRBV12-3/TRBV12-4
size: many
DNA: TGTGCCAGCAGTCCGCCAGTCTCCTTC
CDR3: CASSPPVSF

D: .
J: TRBJ2-5
V: TRBV28
size: many
DNA: TGTGCCAGCAGTTTCATACGCACGGGGACCCAGTACTTC
CDR3: CASSFIRTGTQYF

D: .
J: TRBJ1-5
V: TRBV27
size: many
DNA: TGTGCCAGCAGTGCGACAGGCCTGAATCAGCCCCAGCATTTT
CDR3: CASSATGLNQPQHF

D: TRBD1
J: TRBJ2-2
V: TRBV20-1
size: many
DNA: TGCAGTGCTAGAGGGCAGGGGGCGTTTTCACGCACCGGGGAGCTGTTTTTT
CDR3: CSARGQGAFSRTGELFF

D: TRBD2
J: TRBJ2-7
V: TRBV6-1
size: many
DNA: TGTGCCAGCAGCGACCGGGGTAGCGGGAGGGCCTACGAGCAGTACTTC
CDR3: CASSDRGSGRAYEQYF

D: .
J: TRBJ2-2
V: TRBV5-4
size: .
DNA: TGTGCCAGCAGCTTGAAAGGACTTGGCGCCGGGGAGCTGTTTTTT
CDR3: CASSLKGLGAGELFF

D: TRBD1
J: TRBJ1-2
V: TRBV12-3/TRBV12-4
size: many
DNA: TGTGCCAGCAGTTTAGGACCGACAGGGGTTAATGGCTACACCTTC
CDR3: CASSLGPTGVNGYTF

D: .
J: TRBJ1-2
V: TRBV6-2/TRBV6-3
size: few
DNA: TGTGCCAGCAGTTACTCGGGGCAGAACTATGGCTGCACCTTC
CDR3: CASSYSGQNYGCTF

D: .
J: TRBJ2-7
V: TRBV7-9
size: many
DNA: TGTGCCAGCAGCCCCACGGGACCCCTGTCCTACGAGCAGTACTTC
CDR3: CASSPTGPLSYEQYF

D: TRBD1
J: TRBJ2-7
V: TRBV20-1
size: many
DNA: TGCAGTGCTAAGTGGGGACAGGACTACGAGCAGTACTTC
CDR3: CSAKWGQDYEQYF

D: TRBD1
J: TRBJ2-5
V: TRBV6-2/TRBV6-3
size: many
DNA: TGTGCCAGCAGTGCCGGGACAGGGGGTCCAGAGACCCAGTACTTC
CDR3: CASSAGTGGPETQYF

D: .
J: TRBJ2-2
V: TRBV24-1
size: many
DNA: TGTGCCACCAGTAACTCCGGGACAACCAACACCGGGGAGCTGTTTTTT
CDR3: CATSNSGTTNTGELFF

D: TRBD2
J: TRBJ2-7
V: TRBV29-1
size: few
DNA: TGCAGCGTTGAAGATCCGGGCGGGGGGCGCCTGTACGAGCAGTACTTC
CDR3: CSVEDPGGGRLYEQYF

D: TRBD2
J: TRBJ2-5
V: TRBV12-3/TRBV12-4
size: many
DNA: TGTGCCAGCAGAAAAAGGACTAGCCGACAAGAGACCCAGTACTTC
CDR3: CASRKRTSRQETQYF

D: .
J: TRBJ1-2
V: TRBV24-1
size: many
DNA: TGTGCCACCAGTGAGGGGCCTCTGCGCTACACCTTC
CDR3: CATSEGPLRYTF

D: .
J: TRBJ2-3
V: TRBV11-3
size: .
DNA: TGTGCCAGCAGCTTGCGAGATGGGACAGATACGCAGTATTTT
CDR3: CASSLRDGTDTQYF

D: TRBD1
J: TRBJ2-7
V: TRBV7-9
size: many
DNA: TGTGCCAGCAGCCAGTACCCAACAGGGGGCGAGCAGTACTTC
CDR3: CASSQYPTGGEQYF

D: .
J: TRBJ2-2
V: TRBV9
size: many
DNA: TGTGCCAGCAGCGTAAGTCAGAACACCGGGGAGCTGTTTTTT
CDR3: CASSVSQNTGELFF

D: .
J: TRBJ1-2
V: TRBV28
size: many
DNA: TGTGCCAGCAGTTCCCCCGGGTCGGGAAACTATGGCTACACCTTC
CDR3: CASSSPGSGNYGYTF

D: .
J: TRBJ2-5
V: TRBV10-3
size: many
DNA: TGTGCCATCAGTGAGGGTTGGGGTGTTGAGACCCAGTACTTC
CDR3: CAISEGWGVETQYF

D: .
J: TRBJ2-2
V: TRBV7-9
size: many
DNA: TGTGCCAGCATTTCGGCGAACACCGGGGAGCTGTTTTTT
CDR3: CASISANTGELFF

D: .
J: TRBJ2-7
V: TRBV10-3
size: few
DNA: TGTGCCATCAGTGTCACAGGGAGGAGGAACGAGCAGTACTTC
CDR3: CAISVTGRRNEQYF

D: TRBD2
J: TRBJ2-5
V: TRBV4-1
size: .
DNA: TGCGCCAGCAGCCAAGATCAACTAGCGGGGGTTGTCGAGACCCAGTACTTC
CDR3: CASSQDQLAGVVETQYF

D: TRBD1
J: TRBJ1-1
V: TRBV12-3/TRBV12-4
size: many
DNA: TGTGCCAGCAGACCGACAGGGGTTACTGAAGCTTTCTTT
CDR3: CASRPTGVTEAFF

D: .
J: TRBJ2-3
V: TRBV7-2
size: many
DNA: TGTGCCAGCAGCTTAGCCTTCACAGATACGCAGTATTTT
CDR3: CASSLAFTDTQYF

D: .
J: TRBJ1-2
V: TRBV28
size: many
DNA: TGTGCCAGCAGTTTTGCGCGGAGCTATGGCTACACCTTC
CDR3: CASSFARSYGYTF

D: TRBD2
J: TRBJ2-7
V: TRBV20-1
size: many
DNA: TGTTCGGTCGGGAGGGCCAGTAGAGAGCAGTACTTC
CDR3: CSVGRASREQYF

D: TRBD2
J: TRBJ2-2
V: TRBV2
size: many
DNA: TGTGCCAGCAGTGAAAGGGTCGGGAGGCTCAACACCGGGGAGCTGTTTTTT
CDR3: CASSERVGRLNTGELFF

D: TRBD1
J: TRBJ1-1
V: TRBV6-1
size: many
DNA: TGTGCCAGCAGTGACAACAGGGGTAACACTGAAGCTTTCTTT
CDR3: CASSDNRGNTEAFF

D: .
J: TRBJ1-3
V: TRBV7-8
size: many
DNA: TGTGCCAGCAGCTTATTGGAAGGCTCTGGAAACACCATATATTTT
CDR3: CASSLLEGSGNTIYF

D: .
J: TRBJ2-7
V: TRBV5-1
size: many
DNA: TGCGCCAGCAGCTTGGTAGGTGGGGACTTTCCCTACGAGCAGTACTTC
CDR3: CASSLVGGDFPYEQYF

D: .
J: TRBJ1-1
V: TRBV4-1
size: .
DNA: TGCGCCAGCATAAGTCAGGGGACTGAAGCTTTCTTT
CDR3: CASISQGTEAFF

D: .
J: TRBJ1-1
V: TRBV28
size: many
DNA: TGTGCCAGCAGGGCAGGACCGAACACTGAAGCTTTCTTT
CDR3: CASRAGPNTEAFF

D: .
J: TRBJ2-5
V: TRBV29-1
size: .
DNA: TGCAGCGTTGAAGATCAGGGGTCGGGAGAGACCCAGTACTTC
CDR3: CSVEDQGSGETQYF

D: .
J: TRBJ1-3
V: TRBV7-9
size: many
DNA: TGTGCCAGCAGCCTGGCAGGGGAAGATAGAAACACCATATATTTT
CDR3: CASSLAGEDRNTIYF

D: .
J: TRBJ2-7
V: TRBV6-2/TRBV6-3
size: many
DNA: TGTGCCAGCAGTGACGGACCACCCAGATCTTACGAGCAGTACTTC
CDR3: CASSDGPPRSYEQYF

D: .
J: TRBJ1-1
V: TRBV12-5
size: .
DNA: TGTGCTAGTGCCCAGAACACTGAAGCTTTCTTT
CDR3: CASAQNTEAFF

D: TRBD1
J: TRBJ1-1
V: TRBV6-5
size: many
DNA: TGTGCCAGCAGTTACGACAGGGGAAAAACTGAAGCTTTCTTT
CDR3: CASSYDRGKTEAFF

D: TRBD1
J: TRBJ2-7
V: TRBV12-3/TRBV12-4
size: many
DNA: TGTGCCAGCAGGACGGGACAGAACTACGAGCAGTACTTC
CDR3: CASRTGQNYEQYF

D: .
J: TRBJ2-5
V: TRBV6-2/TRBV6-3
size: few
DNA: TGTGCCAGCAGGGCGGTCGGACAAGAGACCCAGTACTTC
CDR3: CASRAVGQETQYF

D: TRBD1
J: TRBJ2-2
V: TRBV19
size: many
DNA: TGTGCCAGTAGTTCTACAGGGGGGATTTTTTTGACCGGGGAGCTGTTTTTT
CDR3: CASSSTGGIFLTGELFF